These 10 T cell receptor beta chains came from one sample sequenced in a study of control samples from healthy donors and cancer patients. The assay was immunoSEQ multiplex PCR, and TCRdb's table has in-frame clones only and misses some. The table has fewer than 200,000 clones, about 90% seen once. Sequenced input: blood. The origin of the receptors is a woman in her 50s in good health.

This clone was observed once. The chain's CDR3 is CASSLYSGGQYF. The DNA of the CDR3 is TGTGCCAGCAGCCTCTATAGCGGGGGGCAGTATTTT. The chain combines TRBV7-2 with TRBJ2-3, with 9 bases that match TRBD2. This CDR3 comprises 12 residues. CDR1 is SGHTA and CDR2 is FQGNSA in the germline V gene. Losses at the gene ends were 5 bases for V and 11 bases for J; bases not matched to a gene: 5.

The table lists this clone with a count of one. The chain links TRBV7-2 to TRBJ2-2; no definite D call. This CDR3 comprises 17 residues. Germline-derived CDR1 and CDR2 are SGHTA and FQGNSA. The V end was cut by 2 bases, the J end by 4 bases, with 17 bases between. In nucleotides, the CDR3 is TGTGCCAGCAGCTTAATTATAACGCCCGAAAGCACCGGGGAGCTGTTTTTT. Encoded protein: CASSLIITPESTGELFF.

The chain links TRBV6-2 or TRBV6-3 to TRBJ2-7; 13 bases match TRBD2. The CDR3 sequence is 17 residues long. Unmatched junction bases numbered 5, after V lost 2 bases and J lost 1 base. Germline CDR1 MNHEY, CDR2 SVGEGT. The CDR3 region has the DNA TGTGCCAGCAGTTACCCCCGGACTAGCGGGGGTTCCTACGAGCAGTACTTC. Translating it yields CASSYPRTSGGSYEQYF.

This sequence joins TRBV28 and TRBJ2-1; TRBD1 agrees at 8 bases. This CDR3 is built from 15 residues. Germline loops: CDR1 MDHEN, CDR2 SYDVKM. Trimming took 5 bases from V and 5 from J; bases not matched to a gene: 8. CDR3 coding DNA: TGTGCCAGCAGTGGCCTAGGACAGGGAAACAATGAGCAGTTCTTC. Translated: CASSGLGQGNNEQFF.

The J gene is TRBJ1-2, the V gene TRBV5-6; possibly TRBD1 for D (6 bases). The ends were cut back, 4 bases at V and 2 bases at J, with 24 bases in the middle. CDR3 length equals 18 residues. The germline gives CDR1 SGHDT, CDR2 YYEEEE. DNA for the CDR3: TGTGCCAGCAGCCGCCTGGGGTACCCAGGGGCGTCGAACTATGGCTACACCTTC. Its translation is CASSRLGYPGASNYGYTF.

There are a few counts of this clone. This rearrangement joins TRBV7-9 to TRBJ2-1; TRBD2 aligns across 14 bases. Germline V gene data show CDR1 as SEHNR and CDR2 as FQNEAQ (reference sequence). Trimming removed 5 bases from V and 5 bases from J; junction bases left unmatched: 5. The CDR3 runs to 16 residues. CDR3 residues: CASSVRLAGGNNEQFF. The CDR3, as DNA: TGTGCCAGCAGCGTCCGACTAGCGGGGGGGAACAATGAGCAGTTCTTC.

This chain joins TRBV7-8 and TRBJ1-1; D might be TRBD1 (5 bases). This CDR3 comprises 13 residues. Per germline, CDR1 SGHVS and CDR2 FQNEAQ. V was clipped by 8 bases and J by 4 bases, with 14 bases between them. The CDR3 here is CASGTGGVTEAFF. The CDR3, as DNA: TGTGCCAGCGGCACCGGGGGGGTCACTGAAGCTTTCTTT.

The V gene is TRBV7-2, the J gene TRBJ2-3, with D possibly being TRBD1 (6 bases). Trimming took off 5 bases at V and 1 base at J, with 13 bases between the two ends. The germline V gene has CDR1 SGHTA and CDR2 FQGNSA. The CDR3 length is 15 residues. The CDR3 protein is CASSQDRQGTDTQYF. The CDR3 region has the DNA TGTGCCAGCAGCCAAGATCGACAGGGCACAGATACGCAGTATTTT.

The chain links TRBV19 to TRBJ2-7; TRBD2 matches 8 bases. The CDR3 spans 18 residues. V lost 5 bases and J lost 5; bases outside the gene matches: 20. Germline loops: CDR1 LNHDA, CDR2 SQIVND (reference sequence). The CDR3 DNA follows: TGTGCCAGTAGTTCCACAGGGATTGGTGGCGGGAGGCCGAACGAGCAGTACTTC. Its translation is CASSSTGIGGGRPNEQYF.

Notes on this clone: This sample also contains other DNA sequences that code for the same CDR3. The chain couples TRBV5-1 to TRBJ1-1; 8 bases are a match to TRBD1. V lost 4 bases, J lost 5 bases, and 4 bases stayed unmatched. This CDR3 is 13 amino acids long. From germline, CDR1 is SGHRS and CDR2 YFSETQ. The CDR3 DNA reads TGCGCCAGCAGCCTGACAGGGGAGACTGAAGCTTTCTTT. This sequence encodes CASSLTGETEAFF.